This T cell receptor beta chain was sequenced during a study of T cell changes during pregnancy in multiple sclerosis. Clones were sequenced by immunoSEQ multiplex PCR, and TCRdb holds only the in-frame ones, with some missing. Of about 110,000 clones in the sample, roughly 90% were seen once. V trimming: 5 bases; J trimming: 3 bases; junction bases outside the gene matches: 3. The CDR3 is 15 amino acids. Looked up from germline, CDR1 is KGHSH and CDR2 is LQKENI. The chain links TRBV18 to TRBJ1-5, with 11 positions matching TRBD1. This clonotype originated in a female donor with multiple sclerosis, enrolled in a pregnancy study. Sequencing was performed on peripheral blood, taken after pregnancy. The CDR3 sequence is CASSSDRGHNQPQHF. The CDR3 nucleotides are TGTGCCAGCTCATCGGACAGGGGGCACAATCAGCCCCAGCATTTT.